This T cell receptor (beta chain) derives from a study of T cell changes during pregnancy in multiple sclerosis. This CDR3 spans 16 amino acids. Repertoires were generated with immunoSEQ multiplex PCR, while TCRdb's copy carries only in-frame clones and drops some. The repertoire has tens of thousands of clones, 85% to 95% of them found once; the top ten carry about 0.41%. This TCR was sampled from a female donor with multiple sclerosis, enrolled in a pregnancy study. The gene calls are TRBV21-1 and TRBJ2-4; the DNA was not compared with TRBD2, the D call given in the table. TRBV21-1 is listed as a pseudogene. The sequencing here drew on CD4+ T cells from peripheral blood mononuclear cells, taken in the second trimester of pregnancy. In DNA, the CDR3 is TGTGCCAGCAGCAAAGTTGAGGGAGGTAGTAAAAACATTCAGTACTTC. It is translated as CASSKVEGGSKNIQYF.